This T cell receptor beta chain was sequenced during a study of OX40 agonist ivuxolimab in advanced cancers. Study overall: While on treatment, patients had intravenous ivuxolimab at 0.01 to 10 mg/kg every 2 weeks.

TCRdb keeps only in-frame clones here, not all; method: immunoSEQ multiplex PCR. The table records under 30,000 clones, around 80% of them present only once. Concerning this clone itself: As yet, its antigen is unknown.

CDR1 and CDR2 from the germline V gene are SGHKS and YYEKEE (reference sequence). V lost 0 bases and J lost 4, with 14 bases in between. The CDR3 is made up of 15 amino acids. Study results and limitations: In general, CD8+ T cells held more expanded clones than CD4+ did, on average.

Here the sequenced sample was CD4+ or CD8+ T cells sorted from blood, taken in a trial of the OX40 agonist ivuxolimab. The chain is built from TRBV5-5 and TRBJ2-7; D perhaps matches TRBD1 (6 bases). This receptor was identified in an adult with an advanced solid tumor such as melanoma, head and neck, liver or kidney cancer. In nucleotides, the CDR3 is TGTGCCAGCAGCTTGGCGGTCAGGGGCTCTTACGAGCAGTACTTC. Protein sequence: CASSLAVRGSYEQYF.